This TCR beta chain emerged from a study of siplizumab effects on memory and regulatory T cells. Overall study results and limits: Roughly 75-96% of proliferating CD4+ or CD8+ clones defied assignment to a naive or memory phenotype. Confirmation that proliferating Tregs from siplizumab cultures had suppressive function was not obtained. Of the alloreactive clones, only a minor fraction mapped to unstimulated subsets.

V was pared by 0 bases and J by 7 bases, with 19 bases between. CDR3 length: 16 amino acids. The germline V gene has CDR1 SGHDT and CDR2 YYEEEE. Profiled with immunoSEQ multiplex PCR; TCRdb holds only in-frame clones, not every one. The table shows 110,000 or so clones, with just under 95% occurring only once. Remarks on this clone: What it binds is not known.

The TCR comes from a human donor in good health. J is TRBJ1-2 and V is TRBV5-6, with D possibly TRBD1 on 6 matching bases. The sequencing sample was made of non-Treg CD4+ T cells sorted from blood. The CDR3 here is CASSLGSGQPTSGYTF. In DNA, the CDR3 is TGTGCCAGCAGCTTGGGGTCCGGACAGCCTACTAGTGGCTACACCTTC.